These T cell receptor beta chains were read from a single sample in a study of metastatic and nonmetastatic thyroid tumors. TCRdb ran MiXCR on the PCR reads. The top ten clones hold approximately 9.5% of a sample with about 40,000 clones, approximately 15% of them seen once. Sequenced input: blood. The source is a female donor with papillary thyroid cancer or a benign thyroid nodule (not recorded which). Some clones in this sample may be carry-over from other donors' samples. Each CDR3 is given with its conserved first and last residue. The order of the fields is clone size, J gene, D gene, V gene, CDR3 DNA, CDR3 protein. D genes are given only for firm matches. The size entry is marked missing in some rows and otherwise reads once, few, many or a size class.

- | TRBJ1-1 | TRBD1 | TRBV28 | TGTGCCAGCACCTTGGGAACAGGGGCTGGAGGGCACACTGAAGCTTTCTTT | CASTLGTGAGGHTEAFF
many | TRBJ2-4 | - | TRBV28 | TGTGCCAGCCTTGCGAGGGGAGAAGCCAAAAACATTCAGTACTTC | CASLARGEAKNIQYF
many | TRBJ1-1 | - | TRBV2 | TGTGCCAGCAGCACGGGGAGGACTGAAGCTTTCTTT | CASSTGRTEAFF
many | TRBJ1-3 | TRBD1 | TRBV3-1 | TGTGCCAGCAGCCAGTTATGGACAGGCGCTGGAAACACCATATATTTT | CASSQLWTGAGNTIYF
many | TRBJ2-3 | TRBD1 | TRBV9 | TGTGCCAGCAGCGTAGGGCAGGGGGCATTAGATACGCAGTATTTT | CASSVGQGALDTQYF
many | TRBJ2-3 | TRBD2 | TRBV5-1 | TGCGCCAGCAGCTTTTCCCGGGAGGCCACCGCAGATACGCAGTATTTT | CASSFSREATADTQYF
many | TRBJ2-5 | - | TRBV19 | TGTGCCAGTAGTATAGGGTGGAGTCAAGAGACCCAGTACTTC | CASSIGWSQETQYF
many | TRBJ2-5 | TRBD2 | TRBV12-3/TRBV12-4 | TGTGCCAGCAGCACGGGGGGTAGCGGGGCCCGGAAAGGGACCCAGTACTTC | CASSTGGSGARKGTQYF
many | TRBJ2-1 | - | TRBV7-8 | TGTGCCAGCAGCTTAGCGCTAACGGAGGCTGAGCAGTTCTTC | CASSLALTEAEQFF
many | TRBJ1-1 | - | TRBV12-3/TRBV12-4 | TGTGCCAGCAGTTTAGGAGGCAGGGACAACACTGAAGCTTTCTTT | CASSLGGRDNTEAFF
medium-sized | TRBJ2-7 | TRBD2 | TRBV10-1 | TGCGCCAGCAGCGAAGGACTAGCGGGGACGACCTACGAGCAGTACTTC | CASSEGLAGTTYEQYF
medium-sized | TRBJ2-7 | TRBD1 | TRBV28 | TGTGCCAGCAGTCCGACAGGGACCCTCTACGAGCAGTACTTC | CASSPTGTLYEQYF
many | TRBJ2-7 | - | TRBV11-1 | TGTGCCAGCAGCTTAGTGGAAGCTGGGGAAAGAGCCGAGCAGTACTTC | CASSLVEAGERAEQYF
many | TRBJ2-5 | TRBD2 | TRBV2 | TGTGCCAGCATTCAGGCGGGAGGGCCTGGGGAGACCCAGTACTTC | CASIQAGGPGETQYF
many | TRBJ2-1 | - | TRBV7-9 | TGTGCCAGCAGCTTAGGGGCGGTGTCCGTCAATGAGCAGTTCTTC | CASSLGAVSVNEQFF
many | TRBJ2-1 | TRBD2 | TRBV12-3/TRBV12-4 | TGTGCCAGCAGTCAGACTAGCGGGACGTCCTACAATGAGCAGTTCTTC | CASSQTSGTSYNEQFF
many | TRBJ2-3 | TRBD1 | TRBV11-1 | TGTGCCAGCGGCTTACAGGGGGTGTGGACAGATACGCAGTATTTT | CASGLQGVWTDTQYF
many | TRBJ2-1 | TRBD1 | TRBV7-9 | TGTGCCAGCAGCCAAAGGACAGGCTCCTACAATGAGCAGTTCTTC | CASSQRTGSYNEQFF
many | TRBJ2-7 | TRBD2 | TRBV4-2 | TGTGCCAGCAGCCCAGGGACTAGCAAGGAGCAGTACTTC | CASSPGTSKEQYF
medium-sized | TRBJ2-7 | - | TRBV6-8 | TGTGCCACGAGGCCCCAAGGTGAGCAGTACTTC | CATRPQGEQYF
few | TRBJ2-7 | TRBD1 | TRBV12-3/TRBV12-4 | TGTGCCAGCAGCCCATGGTCGAGGGGGCTGTCCGAGCAGTACTTC | CASSPWSRGLSEQYF
- | TRBJ1-3 | TRBD1 | TRBV5-1 | TGCGCCAGCAGTACAACAGGGGTCTCTGGAAACACCATATATTTT | CASSTTGVSGNTIYF
many | TRBJ2-7 | - | TRBV2 | TGTGCCAGCGGTATAGGGCGTTTCTACGAGCAGTACTTC | CASGIGRFYEQYF
many | TRBJ1-4 | TRBD1 | TRBV18 | TGTGCCAGCTCTCCGGGACAGGGCGAAAAACTGTTTTTT | CASSPGQGEKLFF
many | TRBJ2-3 | - | TRBV7-2 | TGTGCCAGCAGCTCAGCGGTTAGCACAGATACGCAGTATTTT | CASSSAVSTDTQYF
few | TRBJ1-5 | TRBD1 | TRBV6-1 | TGTGCCAGCAGAACCCGGGACAGGGTGTGCACTCATCAGCCCCAGCATTTT | CASRTRDRVCTHQPQHF
- | TRBJ2-1 | TRBD2 | TRBV27 | TGTGCCAGCAACCCAGAGTATGGGAGGGCCCAAAATGAGCAGTTCTTC | CASNPEYGRAQNEQFF
many | TRBJ2-3 | - | TRBV24-1 | TGTGCCACCAGTGCAGCGGTGAGGGCAGATACGCAGTATTTT | CATSAAVRADTQYF
many | TRBJ1-2 | - | TRBV4-1 | TGCGCCAGCAGCCAAGGCGAGGGCCCTAACTATGGCTACACCTTC | CASSQGEGPNYGYTF
many | TRBJ2-6 | - | TRBV12-3/TRBV12-4 | TGTGCCAGCAGCTGGTCCTCTGGGGCCAACGTCCTGACTTTC | CASSWSSGANVLTF
many | TRBJ2-3 | TRBD2 | TRBV28 | TGTGCCAGCACCTGGGGTAGCGGGAGCAATACGCAGTATTTT | CASTWGSGSNTQYF
- | TRBJ1-5 | - | TRBV20-1 | TGCAGTGCTAGAGATCGGACAGTTGCTCAGCCCCAGCATTTT | CSARDRTVAQPQHF
many | TRBJ2-4 | - | TRBV28 | TGTGCCAGCAGTTTACTACAACCTCTAGCCAAAAACATTCAGTACTTC | CASSLLQPLAKNIQYF
few | TRBJ1-2 | TRBD1 | TRBV10-2 | TGCGCCAGCAATTTCGGGACAGGGCTGAACTATGGCTACACCTTC | CASNFGTGLNYGYTF
many | TRBJ2-2 | - | TRBV24-1 | TGTGCCACCAGTGCCACACAGGCGGCGAACACCGGGGAGCTGTTTTTT | CATSATQAANTGELFF
- | TRBJ2-2 | - | TRBV30 | TGTGCCTGGAGGGGCTCCAGGACCGCCGGGGAGCTGTTTTTT | CAWRGSRTAGELFF
few | TRBJ2-7 | TRBD2 | TRBV28 | TGTGCCAGCAGAAGGACTAGCGGGAGGGGAAGCGAGCAGTACTTC | CASRRTSGRGSEQYF
few | TRBJ2-3 | - | TRBV5-4 | TGTGCCAGCAGCTATCGGGACTCACAAGCAGATACGCAGTATTTT | CASSYRDSQADTQYF
many | TRBJ1-5 | - | TRBV12-3/TRBV12-4 | TGTGCCAGCAGTTTAGTAGATGCTAGCAATCAGCCCCAGCATTTT | CASSLVDASNQPQHF
many | TRBJ2-7 | TRBD2 | TRBV20-1 | TGCAGTGCTAGAACGGGGAGGGTAAGTAGGTACGAGCAGTACTTC | CSARTGRVSRYEQYF
many | TRBJ1-2 | TRBD1 | TRBV5-6 | TGTGCCAGCAGCTTGGGTTTGGGACAGGGCTATGGCTACACCTTC | CASSLGLGQGYGYTF